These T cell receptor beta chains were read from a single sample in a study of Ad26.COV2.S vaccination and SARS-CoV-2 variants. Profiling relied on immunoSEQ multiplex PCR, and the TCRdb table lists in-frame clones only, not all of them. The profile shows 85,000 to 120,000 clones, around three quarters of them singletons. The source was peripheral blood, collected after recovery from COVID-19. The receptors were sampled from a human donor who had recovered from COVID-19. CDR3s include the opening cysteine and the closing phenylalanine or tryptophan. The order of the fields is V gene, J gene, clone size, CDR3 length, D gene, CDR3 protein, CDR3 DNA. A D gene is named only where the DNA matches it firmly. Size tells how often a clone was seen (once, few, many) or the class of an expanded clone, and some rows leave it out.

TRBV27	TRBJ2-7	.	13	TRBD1	CASRKQGPYEQYF	TGTGCCAGCAGAAAACAGGGGCCCTACGAGCAGTACTTC
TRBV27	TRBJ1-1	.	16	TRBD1	CASSSRSTGALAEAFF	TGTGCCAGCAGTTCCCGCTCGACAGGGGCGCTCGCTGAAGCTTTCTTT
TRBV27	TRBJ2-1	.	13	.	CASRSEAYNEQFF	TGTGCCAGCAGAAGTGAAGCCTACAATGAGCAGTTCTTC
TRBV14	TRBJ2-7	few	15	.	CASSQERGVSYEQYF	TGTGCCAGCAGCCAAGAACGCGGCGTCTCCTACGAGCAGTACTTC
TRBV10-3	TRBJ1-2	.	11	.	CAISEGGGYTF	TGTGCCATCAGTGAAGGAGGCGGCTACACCTTC
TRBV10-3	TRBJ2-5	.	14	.	CAISEHREGETQYF	TGTGCCATCAGTGAGCACAGGGAGGGAGAGACCCAGTACTTC
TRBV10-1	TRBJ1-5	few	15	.	CASKDSHLRNQPQHF	TGCGCCAGCAAGGACAGCCACCTCCGCAATCAGCCCCAGCATTTT
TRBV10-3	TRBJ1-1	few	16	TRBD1	CATGPGTGYMNTEAFF	TGTGCCACCGGACCAGGGACAGGCTACATGAACACTGAAGCTTTCTTT
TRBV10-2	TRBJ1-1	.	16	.	CASSEGHQGVDTEAFF	TGCGCCAGCAGTGAGGGACATCAAGGGGTCGACACTGAAGCTTTCTTT
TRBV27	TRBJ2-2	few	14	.	CASSLSIGARELFF	TGTGCCAGCAGTTTATCGATCGGGGCCAGGGAGCTGTTTTTT
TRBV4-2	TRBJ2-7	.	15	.	CASSQDPDGGYEQYF	TGTGCCAGCAGCCAAGATCCCGACGGGGGCTACGAGCAGTACTTC
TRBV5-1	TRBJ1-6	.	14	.	CASSLVRENSPLHF	TGCGCCAGCAGCTTAGTCAGGGAAAATTCACCCCTCCACTTT
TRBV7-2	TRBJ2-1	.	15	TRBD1	CASSLVQGAANEQFF	TGTGCCAGCAGCTTAGTGCAGGGGGCGGCAAATGAGCAGTTCTTC